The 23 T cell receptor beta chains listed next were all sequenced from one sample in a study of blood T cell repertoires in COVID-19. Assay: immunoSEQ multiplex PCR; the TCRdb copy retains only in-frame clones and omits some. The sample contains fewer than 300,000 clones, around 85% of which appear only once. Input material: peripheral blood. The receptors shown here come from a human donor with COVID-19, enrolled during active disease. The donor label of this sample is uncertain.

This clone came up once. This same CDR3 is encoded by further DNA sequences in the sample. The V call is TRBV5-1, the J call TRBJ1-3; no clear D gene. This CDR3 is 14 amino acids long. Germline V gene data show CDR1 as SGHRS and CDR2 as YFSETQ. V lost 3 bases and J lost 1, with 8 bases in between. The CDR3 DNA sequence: TGCGCCAGCAGCTCGAGAGGTTCTGGAAACACCATATATTTT. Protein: CASSSRGSGNTIYF. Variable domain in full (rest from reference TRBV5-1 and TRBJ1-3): KAGVTQTPRYLIKTRGQQVTLSCSPISGHRSVSWYQQTPGQGLQFLFEYFSETQRNKGNFPGRFSGRQFSNSRSEMNVSTLELGDSALYLCASSSRGSGNTIYFGEGSWLTVV.

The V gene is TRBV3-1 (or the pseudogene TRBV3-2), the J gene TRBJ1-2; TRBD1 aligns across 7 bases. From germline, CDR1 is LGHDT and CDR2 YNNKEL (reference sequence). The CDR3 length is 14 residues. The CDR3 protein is CATQPADRESGYTF. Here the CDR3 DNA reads TGTGCTACACAGCCAGCTGACAGGGAGAGTGGCTACACCTTC.

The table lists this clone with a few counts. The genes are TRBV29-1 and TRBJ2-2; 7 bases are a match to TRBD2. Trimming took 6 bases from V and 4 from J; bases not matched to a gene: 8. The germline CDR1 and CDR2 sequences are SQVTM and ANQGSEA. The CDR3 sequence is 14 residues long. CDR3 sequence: CSVARGSGTGELFF. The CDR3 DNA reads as TGCAGCGTAGCCCGCGGGAGTGGCACCGGGGAGCTGTTTTTT.

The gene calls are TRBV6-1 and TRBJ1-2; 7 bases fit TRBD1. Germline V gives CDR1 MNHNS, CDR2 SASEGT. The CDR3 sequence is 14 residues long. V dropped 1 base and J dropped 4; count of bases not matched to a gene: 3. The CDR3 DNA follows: TGTGCCAGCAGTGAAGTTGGGACAGCCTATGGCTACACCTTC. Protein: CASSEVGTAYGYTF.

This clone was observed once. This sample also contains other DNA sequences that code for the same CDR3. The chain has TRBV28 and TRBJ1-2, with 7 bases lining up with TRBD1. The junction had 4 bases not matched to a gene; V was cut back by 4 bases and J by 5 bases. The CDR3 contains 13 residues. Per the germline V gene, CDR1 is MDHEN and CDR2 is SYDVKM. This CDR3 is CASSSGTAYGYTF. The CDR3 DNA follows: TGTGCCAGCAGTTCCGGGACAGCATATGGCTACACCTTC.

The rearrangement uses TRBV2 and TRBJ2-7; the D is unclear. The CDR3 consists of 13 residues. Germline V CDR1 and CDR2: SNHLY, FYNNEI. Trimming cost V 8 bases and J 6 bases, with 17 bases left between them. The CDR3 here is CASPAESGSEQYF. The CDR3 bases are TGTGCCAGCCCCGCCGAGTCTGGTTCCGAGCAGTACTTC.

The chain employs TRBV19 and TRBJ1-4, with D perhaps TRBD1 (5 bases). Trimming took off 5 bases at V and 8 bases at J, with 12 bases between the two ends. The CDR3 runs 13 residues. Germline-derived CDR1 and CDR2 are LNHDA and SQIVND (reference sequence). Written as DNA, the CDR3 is TGTGCCAGTAGTGGAGGGGCCTTAGAAAAACTGTTTTTT. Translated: CASSGGALEKLFF.

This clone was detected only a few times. The CDR3 DNA reads TGTGCCTGGAGTGTCGACAGGGGAGAAGATTATGGCTACACCTTC. It codes for CAWSVDRGEDYGYTF. The chain employs TRBV30 and TRBJ1-2; 8 bases are a match to TRBD1. V lost 0 bases and J lost 5; bases outside the gene matches: 8. CDR3 length equals 15 residues. Germline CDR1 and CDR2: GTSNPN and SVGIG (reference sequence).

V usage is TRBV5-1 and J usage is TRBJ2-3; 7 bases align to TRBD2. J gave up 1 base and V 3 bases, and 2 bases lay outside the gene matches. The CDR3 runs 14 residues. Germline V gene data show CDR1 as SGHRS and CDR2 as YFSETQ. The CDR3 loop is CASSSTSGTDTQYF. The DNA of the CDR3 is TGCGCCAGCAGCTCCACTAGCGGCACAGATACGCAGTATTTT.

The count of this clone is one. DNA for the CDR3: TGCAGTGCTAGTGCTAGGACTAGCCCCTACGAGCAGTACTTC. Its translation: CSASARTSPYEQYF. The chain carries TRBV20-1 and TRBJ2-7; 8 nucleotides line up with TRBD2. The CDR3 spans 14 residues. CDR1 is DFQATT and CDR2 is SNEGSKA in the germline V gene (reference sequence). J was trimmed by 2 bases and V by 3 bases; bases with no gene match: 6.

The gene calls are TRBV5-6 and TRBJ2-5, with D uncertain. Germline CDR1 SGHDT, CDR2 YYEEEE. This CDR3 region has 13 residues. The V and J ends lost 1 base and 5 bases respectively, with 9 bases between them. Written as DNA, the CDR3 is TGTGCCAGCAGCTTGCAACCCCAGGAGACCCAGTACTTC. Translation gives CASSLQPQETQYF.

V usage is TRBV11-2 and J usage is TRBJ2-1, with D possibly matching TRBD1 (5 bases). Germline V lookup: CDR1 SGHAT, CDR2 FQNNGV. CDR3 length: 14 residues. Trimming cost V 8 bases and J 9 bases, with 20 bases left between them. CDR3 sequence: CASHLGGAFGEQFF. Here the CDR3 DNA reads TGTGCCAGCCATCTAGGTGGGGCGTTTGGTGAGCAGTTCTTC.

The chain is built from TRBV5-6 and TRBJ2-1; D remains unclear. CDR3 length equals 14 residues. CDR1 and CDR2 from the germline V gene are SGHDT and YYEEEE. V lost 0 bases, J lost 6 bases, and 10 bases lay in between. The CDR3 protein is CASSLDFRVNEQFF. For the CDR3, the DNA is TGTGCCAGCAGCTTGGATTTTCGAGTCAATGAGCAGTTCTTC.

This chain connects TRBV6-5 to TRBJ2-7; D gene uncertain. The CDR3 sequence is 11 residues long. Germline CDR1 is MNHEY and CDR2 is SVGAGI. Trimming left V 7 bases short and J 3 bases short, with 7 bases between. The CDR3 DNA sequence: TGTGCCAGCAAGACGGGCTACGAGCAGTACTTC. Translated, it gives CASKTGYEQYF.

In DNA form, the CDR3 reads TGTGCCAGCAGCCTATTTTCCGGGTTTCGAGAGACCCAGTACTTC. Encoded protein: CASSLFSGFRETQYF. The chain carries TRBV7-2 and TRBJ2-5; D is ambiguous. The CDR3 loop spans 15 amino acids. Germline V CDR1 and CDR2: SGHTA, FQGNSA. Trimming pared 5 bases from V and 4 bases from J, leaving 17 bases between.

CDR3 loop: CAYRREEGTSGNTQYF. The CDR3 DNA sequence: TGTGCCTACCGTCGTGAAGAGGGGACTAGCGGGAATACGCAGTATTTT. The V and J genes are TRBV9 and TRBJ2-3; 13 bases agree with TRBD2. CDR1 and CDR2 from the germline V gene are SGDLS and YYNGEE. V shed 10 bases, J shed 7 bases, and the junction held 15 bases outside the gene matches. This CDR3 has 16 amino acids.

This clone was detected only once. In nucleotides, the CDR3 is TGTGCCAGCAGTGGATCTGATGGAGACTGGGACTACATTTACGAGCAGTACTTC. Translating gives CASSGSDGDWDYIYEQYF. V is TRBV2 and J is TRBJ2-7, with 7 bases that match TRBD2. The CDR3 spans 18 residues. With V trimmed by 4 bases and J by 4 bases, 19 bases remained unmatched. CDR1 is SNHLY and CDR2 is FYNNEI in the germline V gene. The whole variable domain, remainder taken from reference TRBV2 and TRBJ2-7, is EPEVTQTPSHQVTQMGQEVILRCVPISNHLYFYWYRQILGQKVEFLVSFYNNEISEKSEIFDDQFSVERPDGSNFTLKIRSTKLEDSAMYFCASSGSDGDWDYIYEQYFGPGTRLTVT.

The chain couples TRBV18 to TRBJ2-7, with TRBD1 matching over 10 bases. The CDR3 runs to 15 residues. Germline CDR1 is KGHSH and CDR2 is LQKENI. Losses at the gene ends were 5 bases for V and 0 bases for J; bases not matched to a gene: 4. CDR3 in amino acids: CASSSRDRGSYEQYF. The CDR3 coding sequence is TGTGCCAGCTCATCCCGGGACAGGGGCTCCTACGAGCAGTACTTC.

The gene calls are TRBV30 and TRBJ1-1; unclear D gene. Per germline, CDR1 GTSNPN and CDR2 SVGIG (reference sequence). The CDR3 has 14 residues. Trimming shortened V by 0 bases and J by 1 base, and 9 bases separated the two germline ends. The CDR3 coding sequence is TGTGCCTGGAGTGTCGGCAGGTCGAACACTGAAGCTTTCTTT. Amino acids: CAWSVGRSNTEAFF.

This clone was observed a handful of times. The CDR3 is CASSLISGRAADTQYF. In DNA form, the CDR3 reads TGTGCCAGTAGTCTCATTAGCGGGAGGGCGGCAGATACGCAGTATTTT. This chain joins TRBV19 and TRBJ2-3; 11 positions match TRBD2. J was trimmed by 4 bases and V by 5 bases; bases with no gene match: 8. The CDR3 loop spans 16 amino acids. The V gene's germline CDR1 is LNHDA and CDR2 SQIVND (reference sequence).

As DNA, the CDR3 is TGTGCCAGCAGCCCCGAGTCCTACAATGAGCAGTTCTTC. Amino acid sequence: CASSPESYNEQFF. V gene TRBV6-2 or TRBV6-3 combines with J gene TRBJ2-1; no clear D gene. This CDR3 is built from 13 residues. Germline V gene lookup returns CDR1 MNHEY and CDR2 SVGEGT. Trimming took 6 bases from V and 1 from J, leaving 7 bases between them.

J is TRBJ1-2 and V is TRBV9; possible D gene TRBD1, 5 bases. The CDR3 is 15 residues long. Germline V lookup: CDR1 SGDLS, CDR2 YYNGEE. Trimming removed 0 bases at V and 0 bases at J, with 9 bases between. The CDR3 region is CASSVDPGTNYGYTF. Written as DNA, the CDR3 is TGTGCCAGCAGCGTAGATCCAGGGACTAACTATGGCTACACCTTC. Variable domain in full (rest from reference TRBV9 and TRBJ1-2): DSGVTQTPKHLITATGQRVTLRCSPRSGDLSVYWYQQSLDQGLQFLIQYYNGEERAKGNILERFSAQQFPDLHSELNLSSLELGDSALYFCASSVDPGTNYGYTFGSGTRLTVV.

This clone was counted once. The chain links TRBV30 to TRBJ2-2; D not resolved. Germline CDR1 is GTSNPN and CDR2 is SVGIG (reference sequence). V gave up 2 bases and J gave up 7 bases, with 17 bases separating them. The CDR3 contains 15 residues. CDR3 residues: CAWSPPLRPIGELFF. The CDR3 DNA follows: TGTGCCTGGAGTCCCCCCCTCAGGCCCATCGGGGAGCTGTTTTTT.